This T cell receptor (beta chain) stems from a study of CD8 T cells in Susac syndrome. Whole-study context: When blood was drawn, patients with Susac syndrome were on intravenous immunoglobulin alone, on corticosteroids, or therapy-naive.

RNA, at about 0.45 to 1 ug, was reverse transcribed with random hexamers. Amplification of TCR beta CDR3 spanned 54 Vbeta and 13 Jbeta via immunoSEQ multiplex PCR. TCRdb fed the immunoSEQ multiplex PCR reads into MiXCR, producing one record per CDR3 protein. Of 140,000 or so distinct CDR3 sequences listed, approximately 95% are singletons. The study sequenced TCR beta in blood CD8+ and CD4+ T cells. TEMRA cells were FACS-enriched, and CD8+ and CD4+ T cells were isolated negatively. Germline values: CDR1 SNHLY, CDR2 FYNNEI. The V end lost 4 bases, the J end lost 0 bases, and 22 bases lay between the germline ends. The CDR3 extends over 19 amino acids.

Sequencing used CD4+ T cells from PBMCs. The TCR was taken from a human donor with Susac syndrome. V usage is TRBV2 and J usage is TRBJ2-1; TRBD2 might be the D (7 bases). The CDR3 DNA sequence: TGTGCCAGCAGTGGCTGGACAGCGGGACCACCGAGCTCCTACAATGAGCAGTTCTTC. Its protein product is CASSGWTAGPPSSYNEQFF.